This T cell receptor beta chain appears in the sequencing data of a study of T-cell reconstitution after alpha-beta-depleted transplantation in children. Whole-study findings and limits: Certain patients had high TCRbeta diversity at day 60, and it came from recipient T cells and thymic progenitors that survived. Fresh T-cell production supplied most of the T-cell counts and diversity seen one year after transplant.

This clonotype appeared many times. Its antigen remains unidentified. The TCRbeta library incorporated unique molecular identifiers. From the PCR reads, TCRdb called clonotypes with MiXCR, one entry per CDR3 protein. The repertoire consists of hundreds of thousands of distinct CDR3 sequences, with under 13% occurring once and the leading ten covering about 28%. This CDR3 contains 15 residues. The junction had 5 bases not matched to a gene; V was cut back by 4 bases and J by 0 bases. The rearrangement uses TRBV12-3 or TRBV12-4 and TRBJ2-7; 8 positions match TRBD2. This clonotype was sampled from a child less than two years old with acute myeloid leukemia, due to receive a stem cell transplant. The specimen comprised PBMCs, sampled before TCRalphabeta/CD19-depleted stem cell transplant. The DNA of the CDR3 is TGTGCCAGCAGTTGGGCTAGCGGGCCCTCCTACGAGCAGTACTTC. Amino acid sequence: CASSWASGPSYEQYF.